The 32 T cell receptor beta chains below were found in one sample sequenced in a study of T cells expressing NK-cell markers. TCRdb reprocessed the 5' RACE reads and reports one entry per CDR3 protein, with no DNA. This table holds about 550,000 distinct CDR3 sequences. Sequencing input: blood T cells: a sorted CD56 or NKG2C T cell subset, CD4+ or CD8+ T cells, or bulk PBMC T cells (not recorded which). Receptor source: a man aged 18 to 29 in good health.

The chain links TRBV6-1 to TRBJ2-3. The germline V gene encodes CDR1 MNHNS and CDR2 SASEGT. The CDR3 runs 14 residues. The CDR3 sequence is CASRDVSAADTQYF.

Here the CDR3 reads CASSLKSAANTGELFF. The V gene is TRBV7-9, the J gene TRBJ2-2; lacking DNA, the TRBD2 call made by TCRdb goes unchecked. CDR3 size: 16 residues. Germline values: CDR1 SEHNR, CDR2 FQNEAQ (reference sequence).

The rearrangement uses TRBV3-1 and TRBJ1-1; no DNA is available, so the TRBD1 call from TCRdb remains unchecked. CDR1 LGHDT and CDR2 YNNKEL come from the germline V gene (reference sequence). The CDR3 runs 13 residues. The chain's CDR3 is CASSRGDGNEAFF.

The genes are TRBV7-9 and TRBJ2-1; no DNA is available, so the TRBD1 call from TCRdb remains unchecked. From germline, CDR1 is SEHNR and CDR2 FQNEAQ (reference sequence). The CDR3 is made up of 17 amino acids. The CDR3 reads CASSPLPPGTGDNEQFF.

The V gene is TRBV6-1, the J gene TRBJ1-5; TCRdb's assignment of TRBD1 cannot be checked, as there is no DNA. The CDR3 has 15 residues. Germline assignment: CDR1 MNHNS and CDR2 SASEGT. The CDR3 reads CASSDRGGAISPQHF.

V usage is TRBV11-3 and J usage is TRBJ2-3; no DNA is available, so the TRBD1 call from TCRdb remains unchecked. The germline V gene encodes CDR1 SGHNT and CDR2 YENEEA. The CDR3 is 13 residues long. The CDR3 loop is CASSQQGSDTQYF.

The rearrangement joins TRBV10-3 to TRBJ2-7. The CDR3 runs to 11 residues. Germline CDR1 and CDR2: ENHRY and SYGVKD. This CDR3 reads CAISEGLEQYF.

The chain joins TRBV24-1 to TRBJ2-1; absent DNA, TCRdb's TRBD1 call cannot be checked. Germline V lookup: CDR1 KGHDR, CDR2 SFDVKD. The length of the CDR3 is 15 residues. CDR3 region: CATSDLGGGMNEQFF.

The gene calls are TRBV28 and TRBJ2-7; TCRdb designates TRBD2, a call that cannot be tested without DNA. The CDR3 consists of 16 residues. The germline gives CDR1 MDHEN, CDR2 SYDVKM. CDR3 protein: CASSLLVSGGAYEQYF.

CDR3 amino acids: CASSQQQGKETQYF. The rearrangement joins TRBV4-2 to TRBJ2-5; the D gene TCRdb calls, TRBD1, cannot be checked with no DNA. CDR1 is LGHNA and CDR2 is YNFKEQ in the germline V gene. The CDR3 has 14 amino acids.

The chain combines TRBV12-3 or TRBV12-4 with TRBJ2-5; there is no DNA to check the TCRdb D call of TRBD2. The length of the CDR3 is 19 residues. This CDR3 reads CASSFGYGASGRAEETQYF.

The J gene is TRBJ2-1, the V gene TRBV7-3; as DNA is missing, the TRBD2 call by TCRdb cannot be tested. The CDR3 contains 16 residues. Germline assignment: CDR1 SGHTA and CDR2 FQGTGA. The chain's CDR3 is CASSLTSGTSANEQFF.

This sequence joins TRBV2 and TRBJ2-4. CDR1 and CDR2 from the germline V gene are SNHLY and FYNNEI. There are 13 residues in the CDR3. This CDR3 reads CASRRVAKNIQYF.

This chain connects TRBV4-1 to TRBJ1-5; TCRdb's D call, TRBD1, is unchecked because there is no DNA. CDR3 length: 15 amino acids. Germline loops: CDR1 MGHRA, CDR2 YSYEKL. Here the CDR3 reads CASSQVGGKGQPQHF.

V gene TRBV4-1 combines with J gene TRBJ2-2; lacking DNA, the TRBD1 call made by TCRdb goes unchecked. Germline V CDR1 and CDR2: MGHRA, YSYEKL. The CDR3 totals 15 residues. The CDR3 sequence: CASSFWTGGTGELFF.

J is TRBJ2-3 and V is TRBV11-2; TCRdb indicates TRBD2, and absent DNA this call remains unverified. Germline V lookup: CDR1 SGHAT, CDR2 FQNNGV. The CDR3 extends over 13 amino acids. CDR3 residues: CAARDSSTDTQYF.

The chain employs TRBV6-1 and TRBJ2-7. The CDR3 has 15 residues. The germline V gene encodes CDR1 MNHNS and CDR2 SASEGT. CDR3: CASILHTGSSYEQYF.

The chain couples TRBV12-3 or TRBV12-4 to TRBJ2-3; TCRdb's assignment of TRBD2 cannot be checked, as there is no DNA. The CDR3 contains 15 residues. The CDR3 sequence: CASSYETSGPYTQYF.

CDR3 sequence reads: CASSLGQGSRETQYF. The chain recombines TRBV2 with TRBJ2-5; TCRdb's D call of TRBD1 is untestable without DNA. The CDR3 covers 15 residues. Germline V gives CDR1 SNHLY, CDR2 FYNNEI.

The rearrangement uses TRBV5-1 and TRBJ2-1; TCRdb proposes TRBD2, but this gene call is untestable without DNA. CDR1 and CDR2 (germline): SGHRS, YFSETQ. The CDR3 contains 18 residues. CDR3 sequence: CASSPGLAGSYSYNEQFF. Based on the CDR3 plus reference TRBV5-1 and TRBJ2-1, the full variable domain is KAGVTQTPRYLIKTRGQQVTLSCSPISGHRSVSWYQQTPGQGLQFLFEYFSETQRNKGNFPGRFSGRQFSNSRSEMNVSTLELGDSALYLCASSPGLAGSYSYNEQFFGPGTRLTVL.

The V gene is TRBV2, the J gene TRBJ1-3. The CDR3 runs 11 residues. Germline assignment: CDR1 SNHLY and CDR2 FYNNEI. The CDR3 here is CARRAGNTIYF. Together with reference TRBV2 and TRBJ1-3, the CDR3 gives the full variable domain: EPEVTQTPSHQVTQMGQEVILRCVPISNHLYFYWYRQILGQKVEFLVSFYNNEISEKSEIFDDQFSVERPDGSNFTLKIRSTKLEDSAMYFCARRAGNTIYFGEGSWLTVV.

CDR3: CASRLRGRRAYTSNEQFF. The V and J genes are TRBV12-3 or TRBV12-4 and TRBJ2-1; TCRdb's D call of TRBD2 is untestable without DNA. CDR3 length: 18 amino acids.

V is TRBV12-3 or TRBV12-4 and J is TRBJ2-3; TCRdb's D call of TRBD2 is untestable without DNA. The CDR3 has 17 residues. This CDR3 is CASSPMGTSGMGRGQYF.

This sequence joins TRBV7-2 and TRBJ2-1; TCRdb picks TRBD1, but there is no DNA to check that call. Germline values: CDR1 SGHTA, CDR2 FQGNSA. This CDR3 has 13 amino acids. CDR3 sequence reads: CASSSRQGEKQFF.

This chain uses TRBV5-1 with TRBJ2-1; there is no DNA to check the TCRdb D call of TRBD2. The CDR3 covers 14 residues. Per the germline V gene, CDR1 is SGHRS and CDR2 is YFSETQ. CDR3 sequence reads: CASSLPGVGNEQFF.

The CDR3 spells CASSPGAGNNEQFF. The genes are TRBV7-9 and TRBJ2-1; TCRdb's D call, TRBD1, is unchecked because there is no DNA. The CDR3 has 14 residues. CDR1 and CDR2 (germline): SEHNR, FQNEAQ (reference sequence).

This chain's CDR3 is CSARDSGGRGGYGYTF. The J gene is TRBJ1-2, the V gene TRBV20-1; the TCRdb D gene call, TRBD1, has no DNA to confirm it. Germline CDR1 is DFQATT and CDR2 is SNEGSKA (reference sequence). The CDR3 is 16 amino acids.

This sequence joins TRBV5-1 and TRBJ2-5. The CDR3 extends over 16 amino acids. Looked up from germline, CDR1 is SGHRS and CDR2 is YFSETQ. CDR3 region: CASSPTSQRYQETQYF.

The chain combines TRBV5-6 with TRBJ2-3; checking the TCRdb D call of TRBD1 is not possible without DNA. Germline values: CDR1 SGHDT, CDR2 YYEEEE. CDR3 length: 14 residues. The CDR3 spells CASSLGHPRDTQYF.

The rearrangement uses TRBV18 and TRBJ2-2. The germline CDR1 and CDR2 sequences are KGHSH and LQKENI. The CDR3 extends over 13 amino acids. CDR3 in amino acids: CASSRQDGGELFF.

The genes are TRBV4-3 and TRBJ2-1. The CDR3 has 14 residues. Germline loops: CDR1 LGHNA, CDR2 YSLEER. The CDR3 is CASSQDRGVNEQFF.

This chain uses TRBV29-1 with TRBJ2-1; TCRdb gives TRBD2 as the D gene, but with no DNA this cannot be confirmed. CDR1 and CDR2 from the germline V gene are SQVTM and ANQGSEA. The CDR3 has 14 residues. CDR3 in amino acids: CSVVFQRVDNEQFF.